Presented here are 19 T cell receptor beta chains from one specimen sequenced in a study of blood T cell repertoires in COVID-19. Measured with immunoSEQ multiplex PCR; TCRdb has only the in-frame clones, and not every one. The table has roughly 330,000 clones, around 88% seen once. The sequencing input was peripheral blood. These receptors were collected from a woman in her fifties or sixties with acute or convalescent COVID-19.

This rearrangement joins TRBV5-4 to TRBJ1-4, with TRBD1 matching over 7 bases. Germline V lookup: CDR1 SGHNT, CDR2 YYREEE (reference sequence). With V trimmed by 0 bases and J by 7 bases, 3 bases remained unmatched. The CDR3 covers 14 residues. CDR3 coding DNA: TGTGCCAGCAGCTTGGAACAGGGGAGTGAAAAACTGTTTTTT. Its protein is CASSLEQGSEKLFF.

The V gene is TRBV7-3, the J gene TRBJ2-3, with TRBD1 as a possible D gene (5 bases). Per the germline V gene, CDR1 is SGHTA and CDR2 is FQGTGA. Trimming stripped 5 bases from V and 0 bases from J, with 9 bases between. The CDR3 is 14 residues long. CDR3 region: CASSPRVSTDTQYF. The CDR3 DNA sequence: TGTGCCAGCAGCCCCAGGGTCAGCACAGATACGCAGTATTTT.

The chain carries TRBV10-3 and TRBJ2-2; the D gene is possibly TRBD1 (5 bases). The CDR3 is 16 residues long. The V and J ends lost 0 bases and 0 bases respectively, with 8 bases between them. Germline loops: CDR1 ENHRY, CDR2 SYGVKD. CDR3 region: CAISESATANTGELFF. DNA for the CDR3: TGTGCCATCAGTGAGTCGGCGACAGCGAACACCGGGGAGCTGTTTTTT.

The chain combines TRBV6-4 with TRBJ1-1; 9 bases align to TRBD1. Germline CDR1 and CDR2: MRHNA and SNTAGT. The CDR3 length is 16 residues. After removal of 4 bases from V and 1 base from J, the junction contained 7 bases not matched to a gene. The CDR3 DNA reads TGTGCCAGCAGTGCTGAGGGGGGACAGGGGAACACTGAAGCTTTCTTT. Translation: CASSAEGGQGNTEAFF.

The J gene is TRBJ2-2, the V gene TRBV5-1, with 9 bases fitting TRBD2. Germline trimming cut 2 bases from V and 8 bases from J; bases unmatched to any gene: 7. CDR1 and CDR2 (germline): SGHRS, YFSETQ. The CDR3 has 15 amino acids. The CDR3 DNA reads TGCGCCAGCAGCTTTTTAGCGGGGGCCAAGGGGGAGCTGTTTTTT. Its translation: CASSFLAGAKGELFF.

The chain carries TRBV6-2 or TRBV6-3 and TRBJ1-4; the match to TRBD1 covers 8 bases. Germline assignment: CDR1 MNHEY and CDR2 SVGEGT. The V and J ends lost 5 bases and 7 bases, in that order; junction bases with no gene match: 6. There are 14 residues in the CDR3. For the CDR3, the DNA is TGTGCCAGCAGTCAAGGACAGGGTGCTGAAAAACTGTTTTTT. It codes for CASSQGQGAEKLFF.

V usage is TRBV6-5 and J usage is TRBJ2-2; 7 positions agree with TRBD2. Germline V lookup: CDR1 MNHEY, CDR2 SVGAGI. The CDR3 length is 15 residues. Unmatched junction bases numbered 8, after V lost 4 bases and J lost 6 bases. DNA for the CDR3: TGTGCCAGCAGTTTCCAGGGAGGGGTCGCCGGGGAGCTGTTTTTT. Amino acid sequence: CASSFQGGVAGELFF.

This clone was seen a few times. This rearrangement joins TRBV12-5 to TRBJ1-6, with D maybe TRBD1 (6 bases). V lost 6 bases and J lost 4, with 16 bases in between. The CDR3 spans 16 residues. Looked up from germline, CDR1 is LGHNT and CDR2 is FRNRAP. The CDR3 loop reads CASGWGKGEYNSPLHF. The CDR3 nucleotides read TGTGCTAGTGGCTGGGGGAAGGGGGAATATAATTCACCCCTCCACTTT.

CDR3: CASSTWAGVTEAFF. The CDR3 nucleotides are TGTGCCAGCAGCACATGGGCAGGGGTCACTGAAGCTTTCTTT. The genes are TRBV5-6 and TRBJ1-1, with D perhaps matching TRBD1 (6 bases). This CDR3 has 14 amino acids. The germline gives CDR1 SGHDT, CDR2 YYEEEE. Trimming removed 4 bases from V and 4 bases from J, with 14 bases in between. The complete variable domain, with remaining parts taken from reference TRBV5-6 and TRBJ1-1, reads DAGVTQSPTHLIKTRGQQVTLRCSPKSGHDTVSWYQQALGQGPQFIFQYYEEEERQRGNFPDRFSGHQFPNYSSELNVNALLLGDSALYLCASSTWAGVTEAFFGQGTRLTVV.

This clone was observed a single time. This chain connects TRBV3-1 (or the pseudogene TRBV3-2) to TRBJ1-3; a weak D match, TRBD1 (6 bases). From germline, CDR1 is LGHDT and CDR2 YNNKEL (reference sequence). This CDR3 contains 13 residues. Trimming took off 8 bases at V and 3 bases at J, with 11 bases between the two ends. The CDR3 nucleotides are TGTGCCAGCCAAGGGACATTTGGAAACACCATATATTTT. This sequence encodes CASQGTFGNTIYF.

This clone was seen a handful of times. This chain uses TRBV18 with TRBJ1-1; 10 bases match TRBD1. Per the germline V gene, CDR1 is KGHSH and CDR2 is LQKENI. The CDR3 extends over 16 amino acids. J was trimmed by 4 bases and V by 4 bases; bases with no gene match: 9. CDR3 DNA: TGTGCCAGCTCACGAGCTCCGGGACAGGGGAGCACTGAAGCTTTCTTT. Translating gives CASSRAPGQGSTEAFF. The full variable domain, in which reference TRBV18 and TRBJ1-1 provide the parts outside the CDR3, is NAGVMQNPRHLVRRRGQEARLRCSPMKGHSHVYWYRQLPEEGLKFMVYLQKENIIDESGMPKERFSAEFPKEGPSILRIQQVVRGDSAAYFCASSRAPGQGSTEAFFGQGTRLTVV.

The rearrangement links TRBV9 to TRBJ2-5; TRBD1 matches at 10 bases. Trimming removed 4 bases from V and 2 bases from J; junction bases left unmatched: 5. The CDR3 sequence is 15 residues long. CDR1 SGDLS and CDR2 YYNGEE come from the germline V gene. Here the CDR3 DNA reads TGTGCCAGCAGCTTCGGGACAGGGGCACAAGAGACCCAGTACTTC. Amino acid sequence: CASSFGTGAQETQYF.

The chain is built from TRBV11-2 and TRBJ1-3; D is perhaps TRBD1 (6 bases). V was trimmed by 2 bases and J by 4 bases, leaving 9 bases between them. The CDR3 spans 14 residues. In germline, CDR1 is SGHAT, CDR2 FQNNGV. The DNA for the CDR3 is TGTGCCAGCAGCTTATACAGGGCCGGAAACACCATATATTTT. The encoded protein is CASSLYRAGNTIYF.

The rearrangement links TRBV5-4 to TRBJ2-5; D remains ambiguous. Germline CDR1 is SGHNT and CDR2 is YYREEE (reference sequence). CDR3 length equals 14 residues. V gave up 7 bases and J gave up 5 bases, with 18 bases separating them. This CDR3 reads CASESTSNRETQYF. The CDR3 DNA sequence: TGTGCCAGCGAGTCGACTTCAAATAGGGAGACCCAGTACTTC. Full variable domain (rest looked up from reference TRBV5-4 and TRBJ2-5): ETGVTQSPTHLIKTRGQQVTLRCSSQSGHNTVSWYQQALGQGPQFIFQYYREEENGRGNFPPRFSGLQFPNYSSELNVNALELDDSALYLCASESTSNRETQYFGPGTRLLVL.

This chain uses TRBV11-2 with TRBJ2-5, with D perhaps matching TRBD1 (6 bases). The CDR3 runs 15 residues. Germline V gene sequence: CDR1 SGHAT, CDR2 FQNNGV. Trimming took 4 bases from V and 0 from J, leaving 12 bases between them. The CDR3 loop reads CASSSGTRYQETQYF. CDR3 DNA: TGTGCCAGCAGCTCCGGGACACGGTACCAAGAGACCCAGTACTTC.

V usage is TRBV4-3 and J usage is TRBJ2-6; possible D gene TRBD2, 5 bases. CDR3 length: 17 residues. V was cut by 0 bases and J by 0 bases, with 9 bases left in between. Germline CDR1 is LGHNA and CDR2 is YSLEER. CDR3 sequence reads: CASSQDDSASGANVLTF. DNA for the CDR3: TGCGCCAGCAGCCAAGACGATAGCGCCTCTGGGGCCAACGTCCTGACTTTC.

This clone occurred once. The genes are TRBV3-1 (or the pseudogene TRBV3-2) and TRBJ1-1, with D maybe TRBD1 (5 bases). The CDR3 contains 14 residues. The V and J ends lost 1 base and 5 bases respectively, with 11 bases between them. The germline gives CDR1 LGHDT, CDR2 YNNKEL (reference sequence). The CDR3 DNA is TGTGCCAGCAGCCAAGGATGGGGGGGGACTGAAGCTTTCTTT. Translating it yields CASSQGWGGTEAFF.

This chain uses TRBV7-2 with TRBJ2-1; D might be TRBD2 (9 bases). This CDR3 is built from 17 residues. From germline, CDR1 is SGHTA and CDR2 FQGNSA. V lost 5 bases and J lost 8, with 25 bases in between. The DNA of the CDR3 is TGTGCCAGCAGCCCGAACTCCGCTAGCGGGACAGGCCATGAGCAGTTCTTC. As protein: CASSPNSASGTGHEQFF. Based on the CDR3 plus reference TRBV7-2 and TRBJ2-1, the full variable domain is GAGVSQSPSNKVTEKGKDVELRCDPISGHTALYWYRQSLGQGLEFLIYFQGNSAPDKSGLPSDRFSAERTGGSVSTLTIQRTQQEDSAVYLCASSPNSASGTGHEQFFGPGTRLTVL.

The J gene is TRBJ1-1, the V gene TRBV5-1; 7 bases are a match to TRBD1. With V trimmed by 5 bases and J by 4 bases, 5 bases remained unmatched. The CDR3 length is 13 residues. CDR1 is SGHRS, CDR2 YFSETQ, per germline. The CDR3 DNA reads TGCGCCAGCAGTGAGGGGGCGGCCACTGAAGCTTTCTTT. Its protein product is CASSEGAATEAFF.